These 11 T cell receptor beta chains came from one sample sequenced in a study of CD8 T cells in ankylosing spondylitis. The antigens of these receptors remain unknown. Study-level points and caveats: Made up of under ten highly homologous variants, a TCR beta motif appeared characteristic of ankylosing spondylitis blood.

MiXCR, applied by TCRdb to the 5' RACE reads, yields one record per CDR3 protein. The data show approximately 500,000 distinct CDR3 sequences, roughly 13% seen once. The sequenced material came from blood, either unsorted or a sorted T cell fraction (not recorded which). All receptors derive from a male donor with ankylosing spondylitis.

The rearrangement joins TRBV2 to TRBJ2-3; D perhaps matches TRBD1 (5 bases). Trimming cost V 3 bases and J 3 bases, with 10 bases left between them. Germline CDR1 and CDR2: SNHLY and FYNNEI. This CDR3 is built from 14 residues. The CDR3 coding sequence is TGTGCCAGCAGTGACAACGCAGGGACAGATACGCAGTATTTT. As protein: CASSDNAGTDTQYF.

This clonotype occurred a few times. The chain couples TRBV12-3 or TRBV12-4 to TRBJ2-2; D might be TRBD2 (6 bases). The CDR3 is 16 amino acids. V gave up 7 bases and J gave up 1 base, with 16 bases separating them. CDR3 loop: CASKDPAGWNTGELFF. The DNA for the CDR3 is TGTGCCAGCAAGGATCCGGCGGGGTGGAACACCGGGGAGCTGTTTTTT.

The sample holds a few counts of this clonotype. The chain carries TRBV6-1 and TRBJ1-2; D call uncertain. CDR1 MNHNS and CDR2 SASEGT come from the germline V gene. Trimming cost V 6 bases and J 8 bases, with 19 bases left between them. The CDR3 covers 14 residues. The CDR3 bases are TGTGCCAGCAGCCGCCCGCGGGGTCGAGGAGGCTACACCTTC. Its protein is CASSRPRGRGGYTF.

The J gene is TRBJ2-7, the V gene TRBV24-1; D is undetermined. The germline gives CDR1 KGHDR, CDR2 SFDVKD. V was trimmed by 5 bases and J by 6 bases, leaving 13 bases between them. The CDR3 contains 13 residues. The CDR3, as DNA: TGTGCCACCAGTGTACCCCCACCCGGCGAGCAGTACGTC. Residues: CATSVPPPGEQYV.

This clonotype was observed a few times. The rearrangement joins TRBV5-1 to TRBJ1-5; weak D call: TRBD1 (5 bases). There are 14 residues in the CDR3. CDR1 SGHRS and CDR2 YFSETQ come from the germline V gene. The V gene lost 1 base and the J gene lost 11 bases, with 16 bases spanning the gap. For the CDR3, the DNA is TGCGCCAGCAGCTTGACAGGTGGGGCGGTGGCCCAGCATTTT. Amino acid sequence: CASSLTGGAVAQHF. The full variable domain, rest sourced from reference TRBV5-1 and TRBJ1-5, is KAGVTQTPRYLIKTRGQQVTLSCSPISGHRSVSWYQQTPGQGLQFLFEYFSETQRNKGNFPGRFSGRQFSNSRSEMNVSTLELGDSALYLCASSLTGGAVAQHFGDGTRLSIL.

The chain carries TRBV2 and TRBJ1-6; 8 bases match TRBD1. The junction had 7 bases not matched to a gene; V was cut back by 2 bases and J by 7 bases. From germline, CDR1 is SNHLY and CDR2 FYNNEI. The CDR3 runs to 16 residues. The CDR3 here is CASSESLTGENSPLHF. The CDR3 DNA sequence: TGTGCCAGCAGTGAATCCCTGACAGGGGAGAATTCACCCCTCCACTTT.

This clonotype was detected a few times. The V gene is TRBV14, the J gene TRBJ2-5; D is unresolved. Germline V gives CDR1 SGHDN, CDR2 FVKESK. Trimming left V 1 base short and J 1 base short, with 4 bases between. The CDR3 length is 13 residues. CDR3 sequence reads: CASSQVIQETQYF. The CDR3 DNA sequence: TGTGCCAGCAGCCAAGTTATCCAAGAGACCCAGTACTTC. The full variable domain, completed using reference TRBV14 and TRBJ2-5, is EAGVTQFPSHSVIEKGQTVTLRCDPISGHDNLYWYRRVMGKEIKFLLHFVKESKQDESGMPNNRFLAERTGGTYSTLKVQPAELEDSGVYFCASSQVIQETQYFGPGTRLLVL.

There are a few counts of this clonotype. The chain joins TRBV20-1 to TRBJ1-5; D is possibly TRBD1 (5 bases). Germline assignment: CDR1 DFQATT and CDR2 SNEGSKA (reference sequence). CDR3 length: 15 residues. The germline V and J ends were trimmed by 0 bases and 4 bases, with 13 bases remaining between them. CDR3 DNA: TGCAGTGCTAGAGATCAAAGGGACCAGAATCAGCCCCAGCATTTT. Amino acids: CSARDQRDQNQPQHF.

This clonotype was seen a few times. This chain links TRBV20-1 with TRBJ1-6; TRBD1 matches 8 bases. J gave up 5 bases and V 3 bases, and 3 bases lay outside the gene matches. There are 14 residues in the CDR3. Germline V lookup: CDR1 DFQATT, CDR2 SNEGSKA (reference sequence). Here the CDR3 DNA reads TGCAGTGCTAGGGGACAGGTCCATAATTCACCCCTCCACTTT. Translation gives CSARGQVHNSPLHF.

This clonotype was seen many times. The chain is built from TRBV12-3 or TRBV12-4 and TRBJ1-2; TRBD1 is a possible D gene (6 bases). This CDR3 region has 13 residues. Trimming pared 5 bases from V and 5 bases from J, leaving 12 bases between. The CDR3 sequence: CASSPTGIYGYTF. The CDR3 DNA reads as TGTGCCAGCAGTCCTACAGGGATTTATGGCTACACCTTC.

This clonotype has a count of ten or more. The chain couples TRBV7-9 to TRBJ2-1, with unresolved D. This CDR3 comprises 12 residues. The germline V and J ends were trimmed by 1 base and 8 bases, with 6 bases remaining between them. Per the germline V gene, CDR1 is SEHNR and CDR2 is FQNEAQ (reference sequence). DNA of the CDR3: TGTGCCAGCAGCTTAGGATTCGATGAGCAGTTCTTC. It codes for CASSLGFDEQFF.